This passage covers 14 T cell receptor beta chains from one sample sequenced in a study of blood T cell repertoires in COVID-19. Data came from immunoSEQ multiplex PCR; TCRdb stores just in-frame clones and leaves some out. The profile covers 150,000 to 200,000 clones, with roughly 89% appearing a single time and around 1.4% taken by the ten largest. The material sequenced was peripheral blood. Source of these receptors: a woman between 45 and 65 years old with acute or convalescent COVID-19.

The genes are TRBV5-5 and TRBJ1-5; D gene uncertain. CDR3 length: 14 residues. Trimming stripped 0 bases from V and 4 bases from J, with 8 bases between. Germline CDR1 and CDR2: SGHKS and YYEKEE (reference sequence). Written as DNA, the CDR3 is TGTGCCAGCAGCTTGGATCACGGGAATCAGCCCCAGCATTTT. This encodes CASSLDHGNQPQHF.

This clone showed up just once. This chain joins TRBV6-6 and TRBJ1-2; 10 positions agree with TRBD1. The V gene's germline CDR1 is MNHNY and CDR2 SVGAGI (reference sequence). The CDR3 spans 14 residues. Trimming at V came to 6 bases and at J to 5 bases, leaving 6 bases not matched to a gene. The CDR3 region is CASSGGQGEYGYTF. The CDR3 nucleotides are TGTGCCAGCAGCGGAGGACAGGGGGAGTATGGCTACACCTTC.

The J gene is TRBJ2-5, the V gene TRBV7-3; D perhaps matches TRBD2 (5 bases). This CDR3 comprises 13 residues. V lost 3 bases to trimming and J lost 3 bases, with 8 bases between them. The V gene's germline CDR1 is SGHTA and CDR2 FQGTGA. This CDR3 reads CASSFGVEETQYF. The CDR3 bases are TGTGCCAGCAGCTTCGGGGTTGAAGAGACCCAGTACTTC. Full variable domain (missing parts from reference TRBV7-3 and TRBJ2-5): GAGVSQTPSNKVTEKGKYVELRCDPISGHTALYWYRQSLGQGPEFLIYFQGTGAADDSGLPNDRFFAVRPEGSVSTLKIQRTERGDSAVYLCASSFGVEETQYFGPGTRLLVL.

This clone appeared once. This rearrangement joins TRBV5-1 to TRBJ1-2; no definite D call. V was clipped by 0 bases and J by 4 bases, with 10 bases between them. Germline loops: CDR1 SGHRS, CDR2 YFSETQ. This CDR3 contains 14 residues. The CDR3, as DNA: TGCGCCAGCAGCTTGGATAACGCCAGCTATGGCTACACCTTC. Residues: CASSLDNASYGYTF.

This clone was detected only once. This sequence joins TRBV30 and TRBJ1-6; TRBD1 matches at 7 bases. CDR3 size: 16 residues. Trimming took 3 bases from V and 4 from J; bases not matched to a gene: 9. CDR1 GTSNPN and CDR2 SVGIG come from the germline V gene (reference sequence). The CDR3 nucleotides are TGTGCCTGGAGGATTCGACAGGGTGGATATAATTCACCCCTCCACTTT. The encoded protein is CAWRIRQGGYNSPLHF.

The V and J genes are TRBV19 and TRBJ2-5; 7 bases line up with TRBD1. The CDR3 loop spans 14 amino acids. Germline trimming cut 5 bases from V and 3 bases from J; bases unmatched to any gene: 6. In germline, CDR1 is LNHDA, CDR2 SQIVND (reference sequence). CDR3 DNA: TGTGCCAGTAGTGCTACAGGGGCCGAAGAGACCCAGTACTTC. This encodes CASSATGAEETQYF.

This sequence joins TRBV7-8 and TRBJ1-1, with D hard to call. CDR1 is SGHVS and CDR2 is FQNEAQ in the germline V gene. This CDR3 region has 15 residues. V was pared by 4 bases and J by 5 bases, with 17 bases between. CDR3 sequence (DNA): TGTGCCAGCAGCTCCCGCCCGGGAGGTATAACTGAAGCTTTCTTT. It yields the protein CASSSRPGGITEAFF.

The J gene is TRBJ2-3, the V gene TRBV3-1 (or the pseudogene TRBV3-2); 13 positions match TRBD2. CDR3 length: 18 amino acids. The trim removed 0 bases at V and 6 bases at J, leaving 9 bases unmatched. Germline lookup yields CDR1 LGHDT and CDR2 YNNKEL (reference sequence). The CDR3 protein is CASSQDEGGLAGIDTQYF. Written as DNA, the CDR3 is TGTGCCAGCAGCCAAGATGAGGGGGGACTAGCGGGAATCGATACGCAGTATTTT.

The CDR3 protein is CASSVVANEQFF. CDR3 DNA sequence: TGTGCCAGCAGCGTAGTAGCGAATGAGCAGTTCTTC. This rearrangement joins TRBV9 to TRBJ2-1; tentatively, D is TRBD2 (5 bases). The germline gives CDR1 SGDLS, CDR2 YYNGEE. The CDR3 loop spans 12 amino acids. The germline V and J ends were trimmed by 0 bases and 7 bases, with 5 bases remaining between them. The entire variable domain, with the rest obtained from reference TRBV9 and TRBJ2-1, is as follows: DSGVTQTPKHLITATGQRVTLRCSPRSGDLSVYWYQQSLDQGLQFLIQYYNGEERAKGNILERFSAQQFPDLHSELNLSSLELGDSALYFCASSVVANEQFFGPGTRLTVL.

The chain employs TRBV7-2 and TRBJ2-1, with 13 bases fitting TRBD2. V dropped 3 bases and J dropped 9; count of bases not matched to a gene: 8. The length of the CDR3 is 16 residues. Germline V gene lookup returns CDR1 SGHTA and CDR2 FQGNSA. CDR3 DNA: TGTGCCAGCAGCTTCCGGACTAGCGGGAGTTGGAGTGAGCAGTTCTTC. Encoded protein: CASSFRTSGSWSEQFF. Supplemented by reference TRBV7-2 and TRBJ2-1, the full variable domain reads GAGVSQSPSNKVTEKGKDVELRCDPISGHTALYWYRQSLGQGLEFLIYFQGNSAPDKSGLPSDRFSAERTGGSVSTLTIQRTQQEDSAVYLCASSFRTSGSWSEQFFGPGTRLTVL.

The rearrangement links TRBV2 to TRBJ1-4; D might be TRBD1 (6 bases). CDR3 size: 20 residues. The germline V gene encodes CDR1 SNHLY and CDR2 FYNNEI. The ends were cut back, 3 bases at V and 2 bases at J, with 25 bases in the middle. The CDR3: CASSDIPKGGTTMTNEKLFF. The CDR3 DNA is TGTGCCAGCAGTGATATTCCAAAGGGGGGGACGACAATGACTAATGAAAAACTGTTTTTT.

Only one count was recorded for this clone. The chain uses TRBV7-2 and TRBJ1-6, with D perhaps TRBD1 (5 bases). Germline CDR1 is SGHTA and CDR2 is FQGNSA. Trimming left V 5 bases short and J 7 bases short, with 9 bases between. The CDR3 sequence is 13 residues long. The CDR3 nucleotides are TGTGCCAGCAGCCTGAAGGGGAATTCACCCCTCCACTTT. This gives the protein CASSLKGNSPLHF.

This chain links TRBV29-1 with TRBJ1-1, with TRBD1 identical over 7 bases. The CDR3 contains 14 residues. CDR1 is SQVTM and CDR2 is ANQGSEA in the germline V gene. The trim removed 1 base at V and 8 bases at J, leaving 10 bases unmatched. DNA of the CDR3: TGCAGCGTTGAAGCTTCGACAGGGAAGGGGGAAGCTTTCTTT. Protein: CSVEASTGKGEAFF.

The V and J genes are TRBV3-1 (or the pseudogene TRBV3-2) and TRBJ1-1; tentative D call: TRBD1 (5 bases). Trimming cost V 0 bases and J 6 bases, with 17 bases left between them. The CDR3 is 16 residues long. Germline assignment: CDR1 LGHDT and CDR2 YNNKEL (reference sequence). The CDR3 coding sequence is TGTGCCAGCAGCCAAGAACGAAAAGCAGGGAGGGCTGAAGCTTTCTTT. It specifies CASSQERKAGRAEAFF.